Shown below are 3 T cell receptor beta chains from a single sample sequenced in a study of T cells in Graves' hyperthyroidism and ophthalmopathy. The CDR3 regions of TCR beta were amplified from RNA transcripts. The primer set for the first-round RT-PCR of the TCR CDR3 was HTBI. TCRdb fed the multiplex PCR reads into MiXCR, producing one record per CDR3 protein. The data show about 130,000 distinct CDR3 sequences, 22% seen once. Sequencing was performed on blood. The receptors here all came from a woman in her fifties or sixties with Graves' hyperthyroidism that later progressed to Graves' ophthalmopathy.

There are many counts of this clonotype. The chain joins TRBV28 to TRBJ1-1; the match to TRBD1 covers 7 bases. Germline loops: CDR1 MDHEN, CDR2 SYDVKM. After removal of 5 bases from V and 9 bases from J, the junction contained 6 bases not matched to a gene. The CDR3 length is 12 residues. The CDR3 nucleotides read TGTGCCAGCAGTCCTACAGGGGTGAAAGCTTTCTTT. This encodes CASSPTGVKAFF.

V and J are TRBV9 and TRBJ1-4; possibly TRBD1 for D (5 bases). V was shortened by 7 bases and J by 6 bases, with 10 bases between the two germline ends. CDR1 and CDR2 (germline): SGDLS, YYNGEE. The CDR3 extends over 12 amino acids. DNA for the CDR3: TGTGCCAGCGGCAGGGTGGATGAAAAACTGTTTTTT. This gives the protein CASGRVDEKLFF.

CDR3 nucleotides: TGTGCCAGCGAGGAACAGGGGGCGGCCTATGGCTACACCTTC. Its translation is CASEEQGAAYGYTF. The chain employs TRBV28 and TRBJ1-2, with TRBD1 identical over 9 bases. CDR3 length equals 14 residues. V was clipped by 8 bases and J by 4 bases; unmatched bases: 8. Germline V gene lookup returns CDR1 MDHEN and CDR2 SYDVKM.